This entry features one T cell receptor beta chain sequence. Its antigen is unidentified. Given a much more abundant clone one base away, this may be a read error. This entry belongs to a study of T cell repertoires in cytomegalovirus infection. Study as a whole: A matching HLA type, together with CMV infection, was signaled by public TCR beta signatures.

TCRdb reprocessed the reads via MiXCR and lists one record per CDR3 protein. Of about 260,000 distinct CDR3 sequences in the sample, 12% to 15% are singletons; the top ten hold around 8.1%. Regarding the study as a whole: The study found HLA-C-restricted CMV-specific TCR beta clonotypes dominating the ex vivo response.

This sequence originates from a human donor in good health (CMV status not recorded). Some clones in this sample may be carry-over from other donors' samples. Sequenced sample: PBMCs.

The CDR3 loop is CANSLRGTDLQETQYF. CDR3 DNA: TGTGCCAACAGCTTAAGAGGAACAGATCTACAAGAGACCCAGTACTTC. The chain carries TRBV7-3 and TRBJ2-5; D remains ambiguous. Germline V CDR1 and CDR2: SGHTA, FQGTGA. The CDR3 contains 16 residues.